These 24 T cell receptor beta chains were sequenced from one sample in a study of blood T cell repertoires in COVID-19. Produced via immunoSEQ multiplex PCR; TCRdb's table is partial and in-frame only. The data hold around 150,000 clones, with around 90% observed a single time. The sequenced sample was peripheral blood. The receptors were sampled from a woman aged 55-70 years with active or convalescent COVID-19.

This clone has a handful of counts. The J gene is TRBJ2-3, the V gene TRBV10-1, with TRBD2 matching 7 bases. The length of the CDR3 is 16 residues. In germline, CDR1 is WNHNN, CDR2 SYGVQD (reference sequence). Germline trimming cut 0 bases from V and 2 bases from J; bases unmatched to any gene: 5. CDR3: CASSESAGGITDTQYF. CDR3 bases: TGCGCCAGCAGTGAGTCTGCCGGGGGGATCACAGATACGCAGTATTTT.

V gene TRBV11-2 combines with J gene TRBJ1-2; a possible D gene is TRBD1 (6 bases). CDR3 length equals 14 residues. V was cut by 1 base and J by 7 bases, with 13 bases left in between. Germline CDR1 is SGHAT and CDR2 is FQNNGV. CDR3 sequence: CASSLGGHRGGYTF. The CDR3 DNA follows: TGTGCCAGCAGCTTAGGGGGGCATCGGGGTGGCTACACCTTC.

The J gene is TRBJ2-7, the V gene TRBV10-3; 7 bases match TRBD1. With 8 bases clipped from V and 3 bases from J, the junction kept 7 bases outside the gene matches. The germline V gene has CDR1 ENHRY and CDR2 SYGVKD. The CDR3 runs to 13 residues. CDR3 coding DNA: TGTGCCATCGGGGACCGGGACAGCTACGAGCAGTACTTC. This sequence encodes CAIGDRDSYEQYF.

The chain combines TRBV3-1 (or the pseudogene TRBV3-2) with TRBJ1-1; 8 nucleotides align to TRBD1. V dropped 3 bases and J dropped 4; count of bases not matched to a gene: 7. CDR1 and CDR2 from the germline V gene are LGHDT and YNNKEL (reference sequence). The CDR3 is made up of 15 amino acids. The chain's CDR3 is CASSQLNTGGTEAFF. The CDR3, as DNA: TGTGCCAGCAGCCAGCTTAATACAGGGGGCACTGAAGCTTTCTTT.

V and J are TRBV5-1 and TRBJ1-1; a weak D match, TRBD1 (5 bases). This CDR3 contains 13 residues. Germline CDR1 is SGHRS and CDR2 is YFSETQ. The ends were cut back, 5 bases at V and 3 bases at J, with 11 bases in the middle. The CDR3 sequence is CASSTVGDTEAFF. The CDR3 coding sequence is TGCGCCAGCAGTACAGTAGGGGACACTGAAGCTTTCTTT.

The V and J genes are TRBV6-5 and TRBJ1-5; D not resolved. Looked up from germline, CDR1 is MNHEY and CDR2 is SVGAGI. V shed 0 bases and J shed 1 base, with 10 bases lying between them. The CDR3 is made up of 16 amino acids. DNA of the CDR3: TGTGCCAGCAGTTACTCCTACAGTGTCAGCAATCAGCCCCAGCATTTT. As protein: CASSYSYSVSNQPQHF.

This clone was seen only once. CDR3 nucleotide sequence: TGTGCCAGAAGCCGGGTATCCTACGAGCAGTACTTC. This encodes CARSRVSYEQYF. The chain links TRBV5-3 to TRBJ2-7, with D hard to call. TRBV5-3 is noted as an ORF with a role that remains uncertain. This CDR3 is built from 12 residues. Trimming took 4 bases from V and 1 from J, leaving 6 bases between them.

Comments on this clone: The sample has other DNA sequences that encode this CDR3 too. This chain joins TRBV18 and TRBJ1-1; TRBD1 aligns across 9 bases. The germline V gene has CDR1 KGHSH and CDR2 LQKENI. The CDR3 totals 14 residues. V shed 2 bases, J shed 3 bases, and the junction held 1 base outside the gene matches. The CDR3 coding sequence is TGTGCCAGCTCACCAAGACAGGGGGACACTGAAGCTTTCTTT. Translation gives CASSPRQGDTEAFF.

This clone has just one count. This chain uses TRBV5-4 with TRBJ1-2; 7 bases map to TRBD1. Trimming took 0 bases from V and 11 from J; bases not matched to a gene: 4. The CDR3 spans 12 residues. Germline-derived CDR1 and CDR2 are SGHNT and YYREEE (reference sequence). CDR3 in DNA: TGTGCCAGCAGCTTGGATCAGGGGGTGTACACCTTC. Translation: CASSLDQGVYTF.

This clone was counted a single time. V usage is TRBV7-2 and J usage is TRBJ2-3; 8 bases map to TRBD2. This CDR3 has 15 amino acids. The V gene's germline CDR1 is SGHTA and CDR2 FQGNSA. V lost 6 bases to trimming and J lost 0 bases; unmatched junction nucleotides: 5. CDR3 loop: CASRRTSGSTDTQYF. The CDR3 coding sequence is TGTGCCAGCAGACGAACTAGCGGAAGCACAGATACGCAGTATTTT.

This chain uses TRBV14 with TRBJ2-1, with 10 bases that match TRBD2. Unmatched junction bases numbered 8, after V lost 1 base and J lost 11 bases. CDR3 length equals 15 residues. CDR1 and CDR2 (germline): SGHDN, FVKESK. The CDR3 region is CASSQGQAGGPKQFF. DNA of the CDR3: TGTGCCAGCAGCCAAGGGCAAGCGGGGGGGCCCAAGCAGTTCTTC.

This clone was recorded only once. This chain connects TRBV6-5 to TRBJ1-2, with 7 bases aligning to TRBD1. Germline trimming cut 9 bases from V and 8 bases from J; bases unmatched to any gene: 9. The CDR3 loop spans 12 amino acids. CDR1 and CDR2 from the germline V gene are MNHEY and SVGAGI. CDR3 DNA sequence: TGTGCCAGTCTCCGGGACAGTGGAGGCTACACCTTC. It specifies CASLRDSGGYTF.

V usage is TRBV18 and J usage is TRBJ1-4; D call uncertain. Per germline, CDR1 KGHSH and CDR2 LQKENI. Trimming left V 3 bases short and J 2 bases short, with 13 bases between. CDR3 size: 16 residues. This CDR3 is CASSPQSPQTNEKLFF. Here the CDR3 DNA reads TGTGCCAGCTCACCCCAAAGTCCCCAGACTAATGAAAAACTGTTTTTT. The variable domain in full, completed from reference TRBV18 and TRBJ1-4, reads NAGVMQNPRHLVRRRGQEARLRCSPMKGHSHVYWYRQLPEEGLKFMVYLQKENIIDESGMPKERFSAEFPKEGPSILRIQQVVRGDSAAYFCASSPQSPQTNEKLFFGSGTQLSVL.

DNA of the CDR3: TGCGCCAGCAGCCAAGTCGTGTTGTCCTACGAGCAGTACTTC. Translated: CASSQVVLSYEQYF. The V gene is TRBV4-1, the J gene TRBJ2-7; D unresolved. Per the germline V gene, CDR1 is MGHRA and CDR2 is YSYEKL. Trimming removed 1 base from V and 1 base from J, with 8 bases in between. CDR3 size: 14 residues.

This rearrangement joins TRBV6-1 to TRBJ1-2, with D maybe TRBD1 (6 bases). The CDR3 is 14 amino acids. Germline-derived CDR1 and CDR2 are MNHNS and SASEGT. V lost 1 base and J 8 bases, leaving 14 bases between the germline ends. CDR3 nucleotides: TGTGCCAGCAGTGAAGTTGGGGGGGGCTCCGGCTACACCTTC. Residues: CASSEVGGGSGYTF.

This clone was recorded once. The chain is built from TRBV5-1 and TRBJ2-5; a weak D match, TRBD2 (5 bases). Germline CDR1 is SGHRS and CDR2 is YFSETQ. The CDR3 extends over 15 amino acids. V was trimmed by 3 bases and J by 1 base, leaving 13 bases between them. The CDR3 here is CASSSLGGSQETQYF. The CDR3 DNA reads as TGCGCCAGCAGCTCCCTTGGAGGTTCCCAAGAGACCCAGTACTTC. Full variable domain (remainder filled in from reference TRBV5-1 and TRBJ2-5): KAGVTQTPRYLIKTRGQQVTLSCSPISGHRSVSWYQQTPGQGLQFLFEYFSETQRNKGNFPGRFSGRQFSNSRSEMNVSTLELGDSALYLCASSSLGGSQETQYFGPGTRLLVL.

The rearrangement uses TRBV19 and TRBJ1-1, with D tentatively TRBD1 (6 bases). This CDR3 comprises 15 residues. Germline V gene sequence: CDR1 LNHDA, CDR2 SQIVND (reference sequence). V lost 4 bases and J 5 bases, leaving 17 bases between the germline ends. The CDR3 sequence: CASSNPLQGITEAFF. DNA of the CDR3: TGTGCCAGTAGTAACCCCCTACAGGGAATAACTGAAGCTTTCTTT.

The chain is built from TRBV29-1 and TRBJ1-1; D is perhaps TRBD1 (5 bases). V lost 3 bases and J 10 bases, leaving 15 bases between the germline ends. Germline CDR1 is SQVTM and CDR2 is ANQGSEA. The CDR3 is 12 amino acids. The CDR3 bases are TGCAGCGTTGAGGGGAGGGACCGGGTAGCTTTCTTT. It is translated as CSVEGRDRVAFF.

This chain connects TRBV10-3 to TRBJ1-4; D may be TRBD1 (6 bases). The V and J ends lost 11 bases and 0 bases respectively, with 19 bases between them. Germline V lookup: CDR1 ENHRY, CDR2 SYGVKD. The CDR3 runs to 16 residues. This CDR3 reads CAASGGPVATNEKLFF. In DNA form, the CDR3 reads TGTGCCGCTTCGGGGGGGCCTGTTGCAACTAATGAAAAACTGTTTTTT.

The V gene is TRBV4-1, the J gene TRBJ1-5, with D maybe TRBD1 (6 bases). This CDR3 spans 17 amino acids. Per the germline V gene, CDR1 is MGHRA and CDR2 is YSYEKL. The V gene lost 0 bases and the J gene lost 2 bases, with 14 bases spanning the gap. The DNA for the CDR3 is TGCGCCAGCAGCCAAGATCGTGGGGGCGTCGGCAATCAGCCCCAGCATTTT. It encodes CASSQDRGGVGNQPQHF.

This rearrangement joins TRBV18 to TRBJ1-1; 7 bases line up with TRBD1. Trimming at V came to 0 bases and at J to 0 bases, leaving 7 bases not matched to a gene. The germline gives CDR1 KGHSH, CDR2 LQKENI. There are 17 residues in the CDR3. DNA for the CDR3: TGTGCCAGCTCACCACCGGCAGGGGGTTTCATGAACACTGAAGCTTTCTTT. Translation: CASSPPAGGFMNTEAFF.

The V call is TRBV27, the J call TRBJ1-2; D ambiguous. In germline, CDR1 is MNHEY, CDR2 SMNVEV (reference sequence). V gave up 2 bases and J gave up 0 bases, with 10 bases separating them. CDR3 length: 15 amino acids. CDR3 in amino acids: CASSLVGRTNYGYTF. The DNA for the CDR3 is TGTGCCAGCAGTTTAGTGGGCAGGACTAACTATGGCTACACCTTC.

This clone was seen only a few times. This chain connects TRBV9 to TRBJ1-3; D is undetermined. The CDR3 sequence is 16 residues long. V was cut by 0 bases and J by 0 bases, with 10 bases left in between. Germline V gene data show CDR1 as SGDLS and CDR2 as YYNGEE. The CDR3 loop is CASSVDVGNSGNTIYF. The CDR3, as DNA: TGTGCCAGCAGCGTAGACGTCGGGAACTCTGGAAACACCATATATTTT. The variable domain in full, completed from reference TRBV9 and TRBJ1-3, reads DSGVTQTPKHLITATGQRVTLRCSPRSGDLSVYWYQQSLDQGLQFLIQYYNGEERAKGNILERFSAQQFPDLHSELNLSSLELGDSALYFCASSVDVGNSGNTIYFGEGSWLTVV.

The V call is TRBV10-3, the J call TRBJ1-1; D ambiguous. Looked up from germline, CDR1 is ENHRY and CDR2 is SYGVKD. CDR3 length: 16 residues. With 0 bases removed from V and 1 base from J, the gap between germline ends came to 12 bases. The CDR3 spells CAISESRGIGNTEAFF. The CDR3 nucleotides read TGTGCCATCAGTGAGTCCCGAGGGATTGGGAACACTGAAGCTTTCTTT.